The next 28 T cell receptor beta chains were all read from a single sample in a study of PD-L1 blockade in urothelial cancer. Clones were sequenced by immunoSEQ multiplex PCR, and TCRdb holds only the in-frame ones, with some missing. The table records some 20,000 clones, around 88% of them present only once. Specimen: PBMCs, collected around atezolizumab (anti-PD-L1) treatment. These TCRs come from a man aged 50 or older with urothelial cancer.

The DNA of the CDR3 is TGTGCCAGCAGCTTGATAGGGAGGTCCTACAATGAGCAGTTCTTC. Protein product: CASSLIGRSYNEQFF. This rearrangement joins TRBV5-6 to TRBJ2-1; the D gene is possibly TRBD2 (6 bases). Germline loops: CDR1 SGHDT, CDR2 YYEEEE. Trimming cost V 1 base and J 1 base, with 9 bases left between them. The CDR3 spans 15 residues.

V and J are TRBV2 and TRBJ2-5; 10 nucleotides agree with TRBD2. J was trimmed by 5 bases and V by 6 bases; bases with no gene match: 9. Germline CDR1 SNHLY, CDR2 FYNNEI. The CDR3 covers 15 residues. The CDR3 coding sequence is TGTGCCAGCAGCCGACTAGCGGGCTGGGGGGAGACCCAGTACTTC. This sequence encodes CASSRLAGWGETQYF.

This clone was observed once. The chain couples TRBV11-2 to TRBJ1-3; D uncertain. Germline loops: CDR1 SGHAT, CDR2 FQNNGV. The CDR3 consists of 15 residues. The ends were cut back, 6 bases at V and 3 bases at J, with 15 bases in the middle. DNA of the CDR3: TGTGCCAGCAGGTTAACCGTGGGAGTTGGAAACACCATATATTTT. This sequence encodes CASRLTVGVGNTIYF.

J is TRBJ2-5 and V is TRBV18, with TRBD2 identical over 12 bases. The length of the CDR3 is 15 residues. Germline lookup yields CDR1 KGHSH and CDR2 LQKENI. The V segment lost 5 bases and the J segment 5 bases; nucleotides outside the gene matches: 6. The CDR3 bases are TGTGCCAGCTCATTCCTAGCGGGAGGGGTCGAGACCCAGTACTTC. This codes for CASSFLAGGVETQYF. The full variable domain, completed using reference TRBV18 and TRBJ2-5, is NAGVMQNPRHLVRRRGQEARLRCSPMKGHSHVYWYRQLPEEGLKFMVYLQKENIIDESGMPKERFSAEFPKEGPSILRIQQVVRGDSAAYFCASSFLAGGVETQYFGPGTRLLVL.

The chain joins TRBV29-1 to TRBJ1-6; TRBD1 matches 8 bases. V dropped 1 base and J dropped 0; count of bases not matched to a gene: 5. The germline gives CDR1 SQVTM, CDR2 ANQGSEA. The CDR3 runs 17 residues. CDR3 nucleotide sequence: TGCAGCGTTGAAGGGACAGGGACACCCTCCTATAATTCACCCCTCCACTTT. It translates to CSVEGTGTPSYNSPLHF.

The chain carries TRBV7-6 and TRBJ1-3; perhaps TRBD1 as D (5 bases). V lost 2 bases and J 4 bases, leaving 18 bases between the germline ends. Germline V gene sequence: CDR1 SGHVS, CDR2 FNYEAQ. The CDR3 is made up of 17 amino acids. CDR3 bases: TGTGCCAGCAGCTTATTTCCCCGGGGGGAATCAGGAAACACCATATATTTT. This encodes CASSLFPRGESGNTIYF. Supplemented by reference TRBV7-6 and TRBJ1-3, the full variable domain reads GAGVSQSPRYKVTKRGQDVALRCDPISGHVSLYWYRQALGQGPEFLTYFNYEAQQDKSGLPNDRFSAERPEGSISTLTIQRTEQRDSAMYRCASSLFPRGESGNTIYFGEGSWLTVV.

V usage is TRBV11-2 and J usage is TRBJ2-5; 8 bases match TRBD1. Trimming removed 0 bases from V and 3 bases from J; junction bases left unmatched: 6. Germline CDR1 and CDR2: SGHAT and FQNNGV. This CDR3 contains 16 residues. CDR3 residues: CASSLDLYRGKETQYF. The CDR3 DNA sequence: TGTGCCAGCAGCTTAGATCTTTACAGGGGGAAAGAGACCCAGTACTTC.

The chain employs TRBV7-9 and TRBJ1-2; 8 bases align to TRBD1. The CDR3 extends over 11 amino acids. CDR1 is SEHNR and CDR2 is FQNEAQ in the germline V gene (reference sequence). The V segment lost 5 bases and the J segment 13 bases; nucleotides outside the gene matches: 6. CDR3 coding DNA: TGTGCCAGCAGCCCCGGGACAGGAGGCACCTTC. This translates into CASSPGTGGTF. The entire variable domain, with the rest obtained from reference TRBV7-9 and TRBJ1-2, is as follows: DTGVSQNPRHKITKRGQNVTFRCDPISEHNRLYWYRQTLGQGPEFLTYFQNEAQLEKSRLLSDRFSAERPKGSFSTLEIQRTEQGDSAMYLCASSPGTGGTFGSGTRLTVV.

The gene calls are TRBV9 and TRBJ2-3; no reliable D call. Germline V gene data show CDR1 as SGDLS and CDR2 as YYNGEE. The CDR3 totals 15 residues. The V end was cut by 4 bases, the J end by 0 bases, with 12 bases between. The CDR3: CASSPYSTSTDTQYF. The CDR3 DNA reads TGTGCCAGCAGCCCTTACAGCACTAGCACAGATACGCAGTATTTT. Looking up the rest from reference TRBV9 and TRBJ2-3 gives the full variable domain: DSGVTQTPKHLITATGQRVTLRCSPRSGDLSVYWYQQSLDQGLQFLIQYYNGEERAKGNILERFSAQQFPDLHSELNLSSLELGDSALYFCASSPYSTSTDTQYFGPGTRLTVL.

The J gene is TRBJ2-7, the V gene TRBV4-1, with TRBD1 matching 10 bases. Germline trimming cut 6 bases from V and 5 bases from J; bases unmatched to any gene: 10. The CDR3 totals 15 residues. Germline assignment: CDR1 MGHRA and CDR2 YSYEKL. CDR3 protein: CASRTRTGGVNEQYF. CDR3 nucleotides: TGCGCCAGCAGAACCCGGACAGGGGGTGTGAACGAGCAGTACTTC.

V usage is TRBV12-5 and J usage is TRBJ1-1; 9 bases are shared with TRBD1. Trimming removed 4 bases from V and 0 bases from J; junction bases left unmatched: 12. Per the germline V gene, CDR1 is LGHNT and CDR2 is FRNRAP. The CDR3 is made up of 18 amino acids. The CDR3 region has the DNA TGTGCTAGTGGTTCTCGACAGGGGGGAGGCTCAATGAACACTGAAGCTTTCTTT. It is translated as CASGSRQGGGSMNTEAFF.

The chain joins TRBV30 to TRBJ1-3; D gene ambiguous. V lost 0 bases and J 0 bases, leaving 6 bases between the germline ends. The CDR3 has 14 amino acids. The V gene's germline CDR1 is GTSNPN and CDR2 SVGIG (reference sequence). The CDR3 coding sequence is TGTGCCTGGAGTGTTGAGGGCTCTGGAAACACCATATATTTT. It encodes CAWSVEGSGNTIYF.

V and J are TRBV6-4 and TRBJ1-2; 9 bases are shared with TRBD1. Per the germline V gene, CDR1 is MRHNA and CDR2 is SNTAGT. V shed 6 bases, J shed 7 bases, and the junction held 9 bases outside the gene matches. The CDR3 consists of 14 residues. CDR3 residues: CASSNRGLSGGYTF. Here the CDR3 DNA reads TGTGCCAGCAGCAACAGGGGGCTGTCCGGTGGCTACACCTTC.

This chain connects TRBV9 to TRBJ2-7; TRBD1 aligns across 9 bases. CDR1 and CDR2 (germline): SGDLS, YYNGEE. The J segment lost 0 bases and the V segment lost 0 bases, leaving 1 base of the junction unmatched. The CDR3 totals 15 residues. CDR3 amino acids: CASSVGQGDSYEQYF. The DNA of the CDR3 is TGTGCCAGCAGCGTAGGACAGGGGGACTCCTACGAGCAGTACTTC.

The CDR3 DNA follows: TGTGCCAGCAGTTTAAGGGACAGGGGCACCTACGAGCAGTACTTC. It specifies CASSLRDRGTYEQYF. The genes are TRBV27 and TRBJ2-7; 10 nucleotides agree with TRBD1. There are 15 residues in the CDR3. Germline-derived CDR1 and CDR2 are MNHEY and SMNVEV (reference sequence). Germline trimming cut 2 bases from V and 2 bases from J; bases unmatched to any gene: 3.

The CDR3 DNA follows: TGTGCCAGCAGCCAGGTGGCAGGGGGGACTGAAGCTTTCTTT. As protein: CASSQVAGGTEAFF. The gene calls are TRBV14 and TRBJ1-1, with 7 bases lining up with TRBD1. The V gene end was trimmed by 3 bases and the J gene end by 5 bases; junction bases not matched to a gene: 6. Germline CDR1 reads SGHDN; CDR2 reads FVKESK. The CDR3 has 14 amino acids.

The chain recombines TRBV5-3 with TRBJ2-5; no definite D call. TRBV5-3 qualifies as an ORF whose function is uncertain. The CDR3 spans 13 residues. The V end was cut by 4 bases, the J end by 1 base, with 8 bases between. CDR3 bases: TGTGCCAGAAGCATCCCCCTCCAAGAGACCCAGTACTTC. Its translation: CARSIPLQETQYF.

The chain has TRBV21-1 and TRBJ1-1; the table's D call TRBD1 went unverified against the DNA. TRBV21-1 is a recognized pseudogene. This CDR3 is 17 amino acids long. The chain's CDR3 is CASSAYRDTKGGTEAFF. CDR3 nucleotide sequence: TGTGCCAGCAGCGCCTACCGGGACACTAAAGGAGGCACTGAAGCTTTCTTT.

J is TRBJ2-6 and V is TRBV11-1; D is perhaps TRBD1 (5 bases). The V and J ends lost 1 base and 2 bases respectively, with 6 bases between them. The CDR3 spans 15 residues. CDR1 and CDR2 (germline): SGHAT, FQDESV (reference sequence). In DNA form, the CDR3 reads TGTGCCAGCAGCTTAGAGGGGACTGGGGCCAACGTCCTGACTTTC. This encodes CASSLEGTGANVLTF.

This chain links TRBV7-8 with TRBJ2-5, with 12 nucleotides matching TRBD2. This CDR3 is built from 19 residues. Trimming cost V 5 bases and J 1 base; bases outside gene matches: 14. Germline assignment: CDR1 SGHVS and CDR2 FQNEAQ. In DNA form, the CDR3 reads TGTGCCAGCAGCCCGACCGGACTAGCGGGAAGGCGGATCCAAGAGACCCAGTACTTC. Translating it yields CASSPTGLAGRRIQETQYF.

The chain has TRBV19 and TRBJ1-2; D is unresolved. With 7 bases removed from V and 7 bases from J, the gap between germline ends came to 13 bases. CDR1 and CDR2 from the germline V gene are LNHDA and SQIVND (reference sequence). This CDR3 has 12 amino acids. As DNA, the CDR3 is TGTGCCAGTATGCCCCGGGGAGGTGGCTACACCTTC. This gives the protein CASMPRGGGYTF. The whole variable domain, remainder taken from reference TRBV19 and TRBJ1-2, is DGGITQSPKYLFRKEGQNVTLSCEQNLNHDAMYWYRQDPGQGLRLIYYSQIVNDFQKGDIAEGYSVSREKKESFPLTVTSAQKNPTAFYLCASMPRGGGYTFGSGTRLTVV.

V usage is TRBV5-1 and J usage is TRBJ2-7; a possible D gene is TRBD2 (6 bases). Per germline, CDR1 SGHRS and CDR2 YFSETQ. The CDR3 runs 14 residues. The V gene lost 1 base and the J gene lost 2 bases, with 10 bases spanning the gap. The CDR3 sequence is CASSLSDYTYEQYF. As DNA, the CDR3 is TGCGCCAGCAGCTTGTCGGACTACACCTACGAGCAGTACTTC.

This chain joins TRBV7-8 and TRBJ2-7; D is uncertain. Trimming removed 0 bases at V and 2 bases at J, with 5 bases between. Germline loops: CDR1 SGHVS, CDR2 FQNEAQ. The CDR3 extends over 13 amino acids. This CDR3 is CASSLAPAYEQYF. CDR3 in DNA: TGTGCCAGCAGCTTAGCTCCGGCCTACGAGCAGTACTTC. The complete variable domain, with remaining parts taken from reference TRBV7-8 and TRBJ2-7, reads GAGVSQSPRYKVAKRGQDVALRCDPISGHVSLFWYQQALGQGPEFLTYFQNEAQLDKSGLPSDRFFAERPEGSVSTLKIQRTQQEDSAVYLCASSLAPAYEQYFGPGTRLTVT.

The chain couples TRBV28 to TRBJ2-7; tentative D call: TRBD2 (5 bases). This CDR3 has 13 amino acids. Germline V gene data show CDR1 as MDHEN and CDR2 as SYDVKM. V was trimmed by 7 bases and J by 3 bases, leaving 13 bases between them. CDR3 coding DNA: TGTGCCAGCATTAAGGTTGAGGGCTACGAGCAGTACTTC. It codes for CASIKVEGYEQYF.

The chain uses TRBV4-3 and TRBJ2-1, with TRBD1 matching 7 bases. The CDR3 runs 14 residues. In germline, CDR1 is LGHNA, CDR2 YSLEER. The V and J ends lost 5 bases and 6 bases, in that order; junction bases with no gene match: 7. In DNA, the CDR3 is TGCGCCAGCAGCTACGGGGACAGTAGCAATGAGCAGTTCTTC. Protein product: CASSYGDSSNEQFF.

J is TRBJ1-2 and V is TRBV5-4; 7 nucleotides align to TRBD1. Unmatched junction bases numbered 2, after V lost 3 bases and J lost 3 bases. Germline V lookup: CDR1 SGHNT, CDR2 YYREEE (reference sequence). The CDR3 has 13 amino acids. DNA of the CDR3: TGTGCCAGCAGCTCCAGGGGGGACTATGGCTACACCTTC. Protein: CASSSRGDYGYTF. The full variable domain, its missing parts supplied by reference TRBV5-4 and TRBJ1-2, is ETGVTQSPTHLIKTRGQQVTLRCSSQSGHNTVSWYQQALGQGPQFIFQYYREEENGRGNFPPRFSGLQFPNYSSELNVNALELDDSALYLCASSSRGDYGYTFGSGTRLTVV.

This chain joins TRBV11-3 and TRBJ2-7; a weak D match, TRBD2 (6 bases). V was clipped by 1 base and J by 6 bases, with 16 bases between them. Germline V lookup: CDR1 SGHNT, CDR2 YENEEA. The CDR3 spans 15 residues. Here the CDR3 reads CASSLGRDGGAEQYF. The CDR3 DNA follows: TGTGCCAGCAGCTTAGGAAGGGATGGCGGGGCCGAGCAGTACTTC.

This clone was counted a single time. The chain couples TRBV21-1 to TRBJ2-4; TRBD2 is taken as the D call from the table, unchecked against the DNA. TRBV21-1 is recorded as a pseudogene. The CDR3 is 16 amino acids. This CDR3 is CASSPTGGLAKNIQYF. In DNA, the CDR3 is TGTGCCAGCAGCCCGACCGGGGGGCTAGCCAAAAACATTCAGTACTTC.